This TCR beta chain emerged from a study of CD8 T cells in Susac syndrome. Study-wide points: Regarding the TCR sequencing and HLA analysis, the study admitted that a relatively small number of individuals were involved.

Concerning this clonotype itself: Its antigen is still unknown.

Sequencing of TCR beta covered CD8+ and CD4+ T cells obtained from blood. TEMRA cells underwent FACS enrichment and CD8+ and CD4+ T cells underwent negative isolation. Germline CDR1 is DFQATT and CDR2 is SNEGSKA (reference sequence). Between the trimmed V and J ends, which lost 5 bases and 0 bases, there was a span of 11 bases. This CDR3 spans 13 amino acids. RNA, at roughly 0.5 to 1 ug, was reverse transcribed with random hexamers. Multiplex immunoSEQ PCR targeted 54 Vbeta and 13 Jbeta TCR beta segments. TCRdb processed the immunoSEQ multiplex PCR reads anew with MiXCR; each CDR3 protein has one entry. The table includes over 350,000 distinct CDR3 sequences, approximately 89% detected once.

The V call is TRBV20-1, the J call TRBJ2-7; tentative D call: TRBD1 (6 bases). The sequencing input was CD8+ T cells from PBMCs. The sequence came from a human donor with multiple sclerosis. This chain's CDR3 is CSAFTGSSYEQYF. The CDR3 bases are TGCAGTGCTTTTACAGGGAGCTCCTACGAGCAGTACTTC.